The clone carrying this TCR beta chain appeared a single time. The sample belongs to a study of human thymus T cells. Sequencing used immunoSEQ multiplex PCR; TCRdb keeps in-frame clones, though not all of them. Altogether about 50,000 clones are present, just under 95% being singletons, with the ten largest covering approximately 0.18%. This CDR3 contains 18 residues. The V segment lost 4 bases and the J segment 2 bases; nucleotides outside the gene matches: 13. CDR1 and CDR2 (germline): SGHDN, FVKESK. Sequences were obtained from blood. This rearrangement joins TRBV14 to TRBJ2-7; 11 bases are shared with TRBD2. This receptor was identified in a girl in the first two years of life with a congenital heart defect but otherwise immunologically healthy. The CDR3 region has the DNA TGTGCCAGCAGCCTTTCAGCTCGACTAGCGGGATTTACCTACGAGCAGTACTTC. Translating it yields CASSLSARLAGFTYEQYF.